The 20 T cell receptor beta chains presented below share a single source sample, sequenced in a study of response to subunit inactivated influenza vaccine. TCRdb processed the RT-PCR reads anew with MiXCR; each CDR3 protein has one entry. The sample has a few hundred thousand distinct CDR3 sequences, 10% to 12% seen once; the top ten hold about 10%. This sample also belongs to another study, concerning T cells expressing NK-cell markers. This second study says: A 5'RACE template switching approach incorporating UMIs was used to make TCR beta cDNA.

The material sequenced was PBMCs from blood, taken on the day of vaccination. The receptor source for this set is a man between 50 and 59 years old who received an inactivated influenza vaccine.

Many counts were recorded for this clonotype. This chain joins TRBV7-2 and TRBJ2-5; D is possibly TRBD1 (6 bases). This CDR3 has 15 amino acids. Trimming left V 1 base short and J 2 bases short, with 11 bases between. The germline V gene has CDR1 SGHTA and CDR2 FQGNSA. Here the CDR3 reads CASSLGRTAQETQYF. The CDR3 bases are TGTGCCAGCAGCTTAGGACGGACAGCACAAGAGACCCAGTACTTC.

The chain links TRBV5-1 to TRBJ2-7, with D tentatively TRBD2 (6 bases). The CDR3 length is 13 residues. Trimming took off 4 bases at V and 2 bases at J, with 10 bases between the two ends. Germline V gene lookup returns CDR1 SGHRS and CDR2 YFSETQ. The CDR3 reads CASSRPGAYEQYF. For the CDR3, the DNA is TGCGCCAGCAGCCGGCCGGGGGCCTACGAGCAGTACTTC.

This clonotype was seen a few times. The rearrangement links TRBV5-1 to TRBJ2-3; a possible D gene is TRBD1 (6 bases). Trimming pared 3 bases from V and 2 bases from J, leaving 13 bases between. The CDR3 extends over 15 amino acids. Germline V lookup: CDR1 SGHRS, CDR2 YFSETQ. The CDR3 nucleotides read TGCGCCAGCAGCTCGGACAGCTATTACACAGATACGCAGTATTTT. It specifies CASSSDSYYTDTQYF.

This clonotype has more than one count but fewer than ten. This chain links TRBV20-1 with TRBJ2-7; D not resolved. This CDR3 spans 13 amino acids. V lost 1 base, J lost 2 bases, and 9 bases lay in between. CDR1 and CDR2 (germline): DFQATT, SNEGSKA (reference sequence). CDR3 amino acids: CSARVGKTYEQYF. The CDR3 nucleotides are TGCAGTGCTAGAGTGGGAAAGACCTACGAGCAGTACTTC.

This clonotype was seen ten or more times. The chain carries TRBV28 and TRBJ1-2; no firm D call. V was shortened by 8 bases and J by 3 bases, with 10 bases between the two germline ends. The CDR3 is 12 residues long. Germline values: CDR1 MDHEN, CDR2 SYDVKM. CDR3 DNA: TGTGCCAGCCTGACGGCGTACTATGGCTACACCTTC. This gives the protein CASLTAYYGYTF.

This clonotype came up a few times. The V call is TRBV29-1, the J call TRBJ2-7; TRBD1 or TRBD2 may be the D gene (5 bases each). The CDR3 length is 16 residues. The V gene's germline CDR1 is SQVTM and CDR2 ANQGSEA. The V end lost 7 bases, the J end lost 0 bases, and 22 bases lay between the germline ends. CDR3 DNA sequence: TGCAGCGCGACGGGGCCCAGTTTACATAGCTCCTACGAGCAGTACTTC. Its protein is CSATGPSLHSSYEQYF.

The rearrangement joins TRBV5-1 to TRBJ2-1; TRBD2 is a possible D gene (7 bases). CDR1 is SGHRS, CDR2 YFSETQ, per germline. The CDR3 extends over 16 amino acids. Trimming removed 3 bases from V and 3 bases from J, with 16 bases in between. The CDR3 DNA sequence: TGCGCCAGCAGCTCGGGGGGCGGGTCCAGCTACAATGAGCAGTTCTTC. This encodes CASSSGGGSSYNEQFF.

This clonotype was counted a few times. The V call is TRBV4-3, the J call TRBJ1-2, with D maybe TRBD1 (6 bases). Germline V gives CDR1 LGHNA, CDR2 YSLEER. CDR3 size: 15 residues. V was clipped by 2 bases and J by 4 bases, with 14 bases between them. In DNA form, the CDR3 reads TGCGCCAGCAGCCAAAACCCGGGACACACCTATGGCTACACCTTC. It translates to CASSQNPGHTYGYTF.

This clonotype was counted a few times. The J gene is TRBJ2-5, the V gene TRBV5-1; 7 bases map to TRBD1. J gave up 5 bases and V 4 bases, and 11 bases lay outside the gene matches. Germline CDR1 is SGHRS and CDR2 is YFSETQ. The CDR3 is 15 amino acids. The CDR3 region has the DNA TGCGCCAGCAGCGCAGGGGACAGCCTTGGGGAGACCCAGTACTTC. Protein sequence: CASSAGDSLGETQYF.

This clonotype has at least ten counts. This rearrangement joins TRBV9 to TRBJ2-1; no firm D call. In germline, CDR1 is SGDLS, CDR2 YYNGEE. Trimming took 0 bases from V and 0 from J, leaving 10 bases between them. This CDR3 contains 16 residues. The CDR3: CASSVEVKSSYNEQFF. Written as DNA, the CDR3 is TGTGCCAGCAGCGTAGAGGTGAAGAGCTCCTACAATGAGCAGTTCTTC. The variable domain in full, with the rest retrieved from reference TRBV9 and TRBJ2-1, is DSGVTQTPKHLITATGQRVTLRCSPRSGDLSVYWYQQSLDQGLQFLIQYYNGEERAKGNILERFSAQQFPDLHSELNLSSLELGDSALYFCASSVEVKSSYNEQFFGPGTRLTVL.

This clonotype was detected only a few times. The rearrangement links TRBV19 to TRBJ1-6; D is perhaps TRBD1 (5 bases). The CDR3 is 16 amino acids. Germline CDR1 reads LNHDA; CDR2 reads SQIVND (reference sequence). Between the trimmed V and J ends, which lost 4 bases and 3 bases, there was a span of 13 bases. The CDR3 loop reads CASSNHGQDYNSPLHF. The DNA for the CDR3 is TGTGCCAGTAGTAACCATGGACAAGACTATAATTCACCCCTCCACTTT.

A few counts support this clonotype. The CDR3 region has the DNA TGCAGTGCCCTAGGGGGGGCACCGGGGATAACGGAAGAGACCCAGTACTTC. Translation gives CSALGGAPGITEETQYF. This rearrangement joins TRBV20-1 to TRBJ2-5, with D possibly being TRBD2 (7 bases). The CDR3 extends over 17 amino acids. Germline V CDR1 and CDR2: DFQATT, SNEGSKA (reference sequence). Between the trimmed V and J ends, which lost 6 bases and 3 bases, there was a span of 26 bases.

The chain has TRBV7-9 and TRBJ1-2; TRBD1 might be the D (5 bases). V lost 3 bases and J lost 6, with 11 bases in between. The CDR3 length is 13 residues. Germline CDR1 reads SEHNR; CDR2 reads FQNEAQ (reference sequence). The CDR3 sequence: CASSFGGDDGYTF. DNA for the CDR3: TGTGCCAGCAGCTTTGGGGGAGATGATGGCTACACCTTC.

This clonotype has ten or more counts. The CDR3 sequence is CASSLEAGGHNEQFF. CDR3 nucleotides: TGCGCCAGCAGCTTGGAGGCGGGAGGGCACAATGAGCAGTTCTTC. The chain uses TRBV5-1 and TRBJ2-1, with TRBD2 matching over 9 bases. The CDR3 length is 15 residues. V lost 0 bases to trimming and J lost 5 bases; unmatched junction nucleotides: 3. Germline-derived CDR1 and CDR2 are SGHRS and YFSETQ. Using reference TRBV5-1 and TRBJ2-1 for the parts outside the CDR3, the full variable domain is KAGVTQTPRYLIKTRGQQVTLSCSPISGHRSVSWYQQTPGQGLQFLFEYFSETQRNKGNFPGRFSGRQFSNSRSEMNVSTLELGDSALYLCASSLEAGGHNEQFFGPGTRLTVL.

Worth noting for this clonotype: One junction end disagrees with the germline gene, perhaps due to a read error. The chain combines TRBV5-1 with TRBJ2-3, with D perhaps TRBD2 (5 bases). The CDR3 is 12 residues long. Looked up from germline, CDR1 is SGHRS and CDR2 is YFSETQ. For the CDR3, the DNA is TGCGACAGCAGCTCTGGAGGAGATACGCAGTATTTT. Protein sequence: CDSSSGGDTQYF.

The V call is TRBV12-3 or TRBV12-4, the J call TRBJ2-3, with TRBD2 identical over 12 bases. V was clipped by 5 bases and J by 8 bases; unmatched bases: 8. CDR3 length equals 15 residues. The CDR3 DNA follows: TGTGCCAGCAGTCCCCGGACTAGCGGGACGGGTACGCAGTATTTT. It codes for CASSPRTSGTGTQYF.

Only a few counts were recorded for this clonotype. CDR3 sequence (DNA): TGTGCCACATCCGATACAGGAGCCAATCAGCCCCAGCATTTT. As protein: CATSDTGANQPQHF. This rearrangement joins TRBV10-3 to TRBJ1-5; a possible D gene is TRBD1 (5 bases). CDR1 ENHRY and CDR2 SYGVKD come from the germline V gene. This CDR3 region has 14 residues. Trimming removed 10 bases from V and 3 bases from J, with 16 bases in between.

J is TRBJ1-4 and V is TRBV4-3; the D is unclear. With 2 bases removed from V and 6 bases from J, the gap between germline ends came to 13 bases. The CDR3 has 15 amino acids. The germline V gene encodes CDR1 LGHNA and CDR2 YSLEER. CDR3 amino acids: CASSQSGVLDEKLFF. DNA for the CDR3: TGCGCCAGCAGCCAAAGTGGGGTGTTAGATGAAAAACTGTTTTTT.

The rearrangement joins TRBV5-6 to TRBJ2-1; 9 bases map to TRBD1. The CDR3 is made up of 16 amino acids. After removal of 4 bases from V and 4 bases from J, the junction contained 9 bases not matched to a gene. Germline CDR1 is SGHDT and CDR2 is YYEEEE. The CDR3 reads CASSIPGQGLYNEQFF. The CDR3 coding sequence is TGTGCCAGCAGCATTCCGGGACAGGGTTTGTACAATGAGCAGTTCTTC.

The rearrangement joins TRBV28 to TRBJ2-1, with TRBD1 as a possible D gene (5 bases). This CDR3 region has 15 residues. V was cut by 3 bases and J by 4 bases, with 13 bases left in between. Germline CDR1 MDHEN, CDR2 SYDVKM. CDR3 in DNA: TGTGCCAGCAGTTTTATAGGGGCACCTTACAATGAGCAGTTCTTC. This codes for CASSFIGAPYNEQFF.